The present T cell receptor (beta chain) was sequenced within a study of OX40 agonist ivuxolimab in advanced cancers. For context, the study as a whole: Ivuxolimab was an agonistic, fully human IgG2 monoclonal antibody directed against OX40 (CD134), a costimulatory receptor. Intravenous ivuxolimab was administered to patients every 2 weeks at six dose levels: 0.01, 0.1, 0.3, 1.5, 3 and 10 mg/kg. Among the 50 to 55 dose-escalation patients, about 20 had hepatocellular carcinoma, 15 or so melanoma, 9 renal cell carcinoma and 9 head and neck cancer. In the dose-escalation cohort, 70% to 90% of patients were male, and the mean age was roughly 60 years with a range of about 20 to 90. Patients were allowed to have had prior anti-PD-1, anti-PD-L1 or anti-CTLA-4 therapy, and approximately 41% of the dose-escalation patients had previously received checkpoint inhibitors. Partial responses occurred in three dose-escalation patients, of whom one had hepatocellular carcinoma and two had cutaneous melanoma. The purpose of peripheral TCRbeta sequencing was to test whether ivuxolimab changed TCR sequence diversity and led to clonal T-cell expansion. The paper reports the monotherapy dose-escalation portion (N of about 54 patients) of the phase I ivuxolimab trial. What the study reported, not specific to this receptor: At doses of 0.1 to 3.0 mg/kg, clonal expansion of both CD4+ and CD8+ T cells in blood was seen between baseline and week 6. Low levels of normalized T-cell clonal expansion were also shown by some nonresponding patients. After ivuxolimab, CD8+ T cells had more expanded clones than CD4+ T cells on average. In the 0.1-3.0 mg/kg groups, partial responders were among the patients with the lowest normalized peripheral clonal expansion, particularly in CD8+ T cells. Antigen specificity was not determined for the clonally expanded peripheral T cells.

Regarding this clone: The antigen it recognizes is unknown. No per-base quality is available; no much larger clone lies one base away.

Genomic DNA was isolated from the sorted cells so that the TCRbeta CDR3 region could be sequenced. The immunoSEQ Assay was used to sequence the TCRbeta CDR3 regions. Held by TCRdb, this immuneACCESS table contains in-frame sequences only and omits some clones. Under half of the omission traces to an unresolved V gene where checked; the cause of the rest is unknown. The sample table lists fewer than 85,000 clones, 65% to 90% of them with a count of one. The ten largest clones take up 1.5% to 2% of the sample. The germline V gene yields SGHTA for CDR1 and FQGNSA for CDR2. V gives up 5 bases and J gives up 5 bases, and the segment between their germline ends measures 18 bases. The CDR3 contains 15 residues, cysteine and phenylalanine counted. The only DNA kept is the CDR3, 45 bases in frame from the first base. The trial excluded patients who had a history of autoimmune disease or were on systemic immunosuppression. Peripheral blood for TCR sequencing was collected from all dose cohorts at baseline, on cycle 4 day 1, and on cycle 7 day 1. Samples were obtained from an open-label, multicenter, first-in-human phase I dose-escalation trial of ivuxolimab. Adults with locally advanced or metastatic head and neck squamous cell, hepatocellular, melanoma or renal cell carcinoma were enrolled in the trial. Before TCR sequencing, CD4+ and CD8+ T cells were separately sorted from peripheral blood.

This chain is built from TRBV7-2 and TRBJ2-5; the D gene is perhaps TRBD1, on 7 matching bases. This TCR derives from an adult with an advanced solid tumor such as melanoma, head and neck, liver or kidney cancer. The source was CD4+ or CD8+ T cells sorted from blood, collected in a trial of the OX40 agonist ivuxolimab. The DNA sequence follows: TGTGCCAGCAGCCTCGGCGGAGGGGGCGGGGAGACCCAGTACTTC. Translated, it reads CASSLGGGGGETQYF.